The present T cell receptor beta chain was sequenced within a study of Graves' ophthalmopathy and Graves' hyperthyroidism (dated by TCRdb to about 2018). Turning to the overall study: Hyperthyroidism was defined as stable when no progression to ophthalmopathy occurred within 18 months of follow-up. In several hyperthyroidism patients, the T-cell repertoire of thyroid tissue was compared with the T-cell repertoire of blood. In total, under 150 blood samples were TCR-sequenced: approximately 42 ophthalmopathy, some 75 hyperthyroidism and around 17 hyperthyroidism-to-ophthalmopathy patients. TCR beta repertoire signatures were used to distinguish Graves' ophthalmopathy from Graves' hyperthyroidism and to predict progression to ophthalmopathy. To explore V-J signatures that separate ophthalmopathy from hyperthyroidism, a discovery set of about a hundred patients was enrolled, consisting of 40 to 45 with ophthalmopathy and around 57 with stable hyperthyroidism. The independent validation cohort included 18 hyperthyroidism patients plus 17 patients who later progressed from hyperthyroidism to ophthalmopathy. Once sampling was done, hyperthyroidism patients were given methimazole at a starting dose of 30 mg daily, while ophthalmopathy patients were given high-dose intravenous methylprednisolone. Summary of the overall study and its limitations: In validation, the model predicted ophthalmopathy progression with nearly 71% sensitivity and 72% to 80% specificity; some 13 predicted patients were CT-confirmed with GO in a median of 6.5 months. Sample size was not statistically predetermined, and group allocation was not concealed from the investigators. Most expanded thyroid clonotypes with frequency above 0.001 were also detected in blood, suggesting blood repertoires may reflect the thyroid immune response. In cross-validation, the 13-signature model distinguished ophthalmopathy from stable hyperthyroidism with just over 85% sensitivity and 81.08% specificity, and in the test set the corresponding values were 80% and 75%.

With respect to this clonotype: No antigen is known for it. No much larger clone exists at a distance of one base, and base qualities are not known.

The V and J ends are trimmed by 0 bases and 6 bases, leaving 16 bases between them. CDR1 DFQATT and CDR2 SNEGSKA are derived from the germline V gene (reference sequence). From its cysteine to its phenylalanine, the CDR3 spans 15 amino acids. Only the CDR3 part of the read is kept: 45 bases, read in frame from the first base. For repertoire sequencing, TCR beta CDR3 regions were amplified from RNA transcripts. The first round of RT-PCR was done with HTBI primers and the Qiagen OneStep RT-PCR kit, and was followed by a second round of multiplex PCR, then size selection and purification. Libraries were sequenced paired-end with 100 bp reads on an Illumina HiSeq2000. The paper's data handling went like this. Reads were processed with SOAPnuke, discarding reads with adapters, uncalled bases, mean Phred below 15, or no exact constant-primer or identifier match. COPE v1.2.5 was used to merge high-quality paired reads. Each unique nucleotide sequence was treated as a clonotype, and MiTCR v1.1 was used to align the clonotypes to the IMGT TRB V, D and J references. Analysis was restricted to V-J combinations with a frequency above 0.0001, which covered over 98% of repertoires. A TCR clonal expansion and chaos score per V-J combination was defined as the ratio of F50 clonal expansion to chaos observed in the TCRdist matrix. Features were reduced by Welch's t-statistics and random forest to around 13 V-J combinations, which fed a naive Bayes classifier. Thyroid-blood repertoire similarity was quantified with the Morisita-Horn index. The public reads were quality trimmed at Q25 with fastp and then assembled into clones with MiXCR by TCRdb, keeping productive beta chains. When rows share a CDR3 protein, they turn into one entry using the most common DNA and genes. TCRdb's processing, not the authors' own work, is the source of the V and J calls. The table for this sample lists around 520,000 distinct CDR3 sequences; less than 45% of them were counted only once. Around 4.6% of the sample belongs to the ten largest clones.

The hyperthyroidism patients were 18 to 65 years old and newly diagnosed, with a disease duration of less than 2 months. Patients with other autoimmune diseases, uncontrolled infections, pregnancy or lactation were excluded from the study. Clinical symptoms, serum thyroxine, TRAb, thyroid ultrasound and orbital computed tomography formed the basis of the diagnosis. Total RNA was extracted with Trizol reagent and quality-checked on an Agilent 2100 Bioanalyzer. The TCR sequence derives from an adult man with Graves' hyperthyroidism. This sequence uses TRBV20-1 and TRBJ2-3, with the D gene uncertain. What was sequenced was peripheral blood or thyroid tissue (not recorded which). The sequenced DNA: TGCAGTGCTAGAGATCCCCTGGTCCAAACGGATACGCAGTATTTT. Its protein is CSARDPLVQTDTQYF.